This TCR beta chain was sequenced during a study of control samples from healthy donors and cancer patients. Looked up from germline, CDR1 is SGHRS and CDR2 is YFSETQ. The CDR3 runs to 14 residues. Trimming pared 0 bases from V and 0 bases from J, leaving 4 bases between. Assay used: immunoSEQ multiplex PCR; TCRdb lists only in-frame clones, some missing. This sample carries roughly 100,000 clones, roughly nine tenths of them seen once, and the ten largest clones take about 2.5%. This chain connects TRBV5-1 to TRBJ1-3; D is ambiguous. This clonotype originated in a woman between 18 and 29 years old in good health. Sequences were obtained from blood. CDR3 protein: CASSLGGSGNTIYF. The CDR3, as DNA: TGCGCCAGCAGCTTGGGGGGCTCTGGAAACACCATATATTTT.